This T cell receptor beta chain originates from a study of T cell responses to AZD1222 COVID-19 vaccine. About this clone itself: The antigen remains undetermined.

This table comes from immunoSEQ multiplex PCR, and its TCRdb copy is limited to in-frame clones, with some not included. The sample carries approximately 160,000 clones, just over 90% recorded once. Trimming took 6 bases from V and 2 from J, leaving 17 bases between them. CDR3 length: 16 residues. Germline CDR1 reads MNHNY; CDR2 reads SVGAGI (reference sequence). Study-level findings and limits: Spike was spanned by vaccine-associated CD4 TCRs, with dominance at 160-218 and 743-854. Repertoires were obtained solely post-peak T cell response. The breadth and depth of Spike-specific TCRs increased once two AZD1222 doses had been given. In a largely white British group with more females than males, clonal diversity was possibly underestimated.

This receptor was taken from an adult in good health. The chain joins TRBV6-6 to TRBJ1-5; tentatively, D is TRBD1 (6 bases). Sequenced here: peripheral blood, sampled on day 0 of AZD1222 vaccination. CDR3: CASRPAGQTGNQPQHF. The DNA of the CDR3 is TGTGCCAGCAGGCCCGCCGGACAGACGGGCAATCAGCCCCAGCATTTT.